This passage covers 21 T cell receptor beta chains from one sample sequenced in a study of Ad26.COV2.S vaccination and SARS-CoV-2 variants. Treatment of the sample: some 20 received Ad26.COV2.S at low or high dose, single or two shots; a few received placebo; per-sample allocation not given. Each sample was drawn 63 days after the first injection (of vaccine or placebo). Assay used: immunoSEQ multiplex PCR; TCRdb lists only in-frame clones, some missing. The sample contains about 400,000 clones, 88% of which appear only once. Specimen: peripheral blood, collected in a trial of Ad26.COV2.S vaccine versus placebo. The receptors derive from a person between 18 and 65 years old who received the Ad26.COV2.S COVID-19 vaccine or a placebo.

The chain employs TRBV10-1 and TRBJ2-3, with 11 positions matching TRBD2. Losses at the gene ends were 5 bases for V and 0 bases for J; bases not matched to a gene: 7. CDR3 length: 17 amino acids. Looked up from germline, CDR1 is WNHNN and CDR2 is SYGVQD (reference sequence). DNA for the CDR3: TGCGCCAGCAGTCAACCGACTAGCGGGGATAGCACAGATACGCAGTATTTT. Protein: CASSQPTSGDSTDTQYF.

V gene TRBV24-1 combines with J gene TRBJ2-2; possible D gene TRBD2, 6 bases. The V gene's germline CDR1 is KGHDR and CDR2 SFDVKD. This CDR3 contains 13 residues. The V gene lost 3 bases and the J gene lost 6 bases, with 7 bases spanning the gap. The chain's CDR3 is CATSDGGSGELFF. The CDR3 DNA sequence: TGTGCCACCAGTGATGGGGGGTCCGGGGAGCTGTTTTTT.

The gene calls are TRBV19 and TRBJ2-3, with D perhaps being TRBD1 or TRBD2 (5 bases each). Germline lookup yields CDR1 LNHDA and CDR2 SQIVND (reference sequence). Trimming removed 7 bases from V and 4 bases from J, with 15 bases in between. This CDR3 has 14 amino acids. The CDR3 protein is CASTPEGLADTQYF. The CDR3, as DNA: TGTGCCAGTACCCCCGAGGGGCTTGCAGATACGCAGTATTTT. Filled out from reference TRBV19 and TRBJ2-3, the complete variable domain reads DGGITQSPKYLFRKEGQNVTLSCEQNLNHDAMYWYRQDPGQGLRLIYYSQIVNDFQKGDIAEGYSVSREKKESFPLTVTSAQKNPTAFYLCASTPEGLADTQYFGPGTRLTVL.

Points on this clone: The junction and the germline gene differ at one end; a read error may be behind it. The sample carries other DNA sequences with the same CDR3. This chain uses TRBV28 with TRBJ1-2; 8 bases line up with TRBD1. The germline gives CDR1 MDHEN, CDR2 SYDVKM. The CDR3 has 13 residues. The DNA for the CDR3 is TGTGCCAGCAGTCTCGGACAGGGTGATGGATACACCTTC. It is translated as CASSLGQGDGYTF.

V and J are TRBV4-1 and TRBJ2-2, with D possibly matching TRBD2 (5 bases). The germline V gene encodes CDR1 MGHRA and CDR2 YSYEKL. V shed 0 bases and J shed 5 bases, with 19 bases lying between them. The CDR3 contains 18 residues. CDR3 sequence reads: CASSQDPPVTTGTGELFF. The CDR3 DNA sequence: TGCGCCAGCAGCCAAGATCCCCCGGTGACGACGGGGACCGGGGAGCTGTTTTTT.

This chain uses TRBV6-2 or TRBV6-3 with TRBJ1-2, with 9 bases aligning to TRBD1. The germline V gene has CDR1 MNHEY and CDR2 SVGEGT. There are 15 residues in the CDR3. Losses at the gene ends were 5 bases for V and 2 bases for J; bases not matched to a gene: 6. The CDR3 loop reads CASSPSGTGNYGYTF. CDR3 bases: TGTGCCAGCAGTCCCTCCGGGACAGGGAACTATGGCTACACCTTC.

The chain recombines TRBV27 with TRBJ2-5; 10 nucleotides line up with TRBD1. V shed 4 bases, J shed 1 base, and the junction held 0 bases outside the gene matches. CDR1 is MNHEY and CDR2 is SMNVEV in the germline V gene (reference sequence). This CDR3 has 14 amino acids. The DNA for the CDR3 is TGTGCCAGCAGTTGGACAGGGGGCCAAGAGACCCAGTACTTC. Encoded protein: CASSWTGGQETQYF.

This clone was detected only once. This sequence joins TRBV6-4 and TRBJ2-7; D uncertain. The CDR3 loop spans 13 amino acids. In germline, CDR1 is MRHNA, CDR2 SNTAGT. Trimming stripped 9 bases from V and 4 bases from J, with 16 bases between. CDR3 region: CASPTGTPYEQYF. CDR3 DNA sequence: TGTGCCAGTCCCACCGGAACACCGTACGAGCAGTACTTC.

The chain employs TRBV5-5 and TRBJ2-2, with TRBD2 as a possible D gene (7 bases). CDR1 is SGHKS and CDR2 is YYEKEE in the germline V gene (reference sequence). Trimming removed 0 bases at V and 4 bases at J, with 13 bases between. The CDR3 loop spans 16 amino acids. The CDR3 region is CASSLAAGAVTGELFF. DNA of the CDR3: TGTGCCAGCAGCTTGGCGGCGGGGGCGGTCACCGGGGAGCTGTTTTTT.

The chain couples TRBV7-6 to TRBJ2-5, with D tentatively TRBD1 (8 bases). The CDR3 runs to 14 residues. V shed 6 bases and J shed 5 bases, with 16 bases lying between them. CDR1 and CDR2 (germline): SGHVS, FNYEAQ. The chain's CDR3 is CASRLGQGGETQYF. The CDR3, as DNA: TGTGCCAGCAGACTTGGACAGGGAGGGGAGACCCAGTACTTC.

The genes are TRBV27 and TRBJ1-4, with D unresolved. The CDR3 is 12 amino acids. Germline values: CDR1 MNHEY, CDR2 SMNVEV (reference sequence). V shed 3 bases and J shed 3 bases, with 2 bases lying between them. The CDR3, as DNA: TGTGCCAGCAGTTTTCCTAATGAAAAACTGTTTTTT. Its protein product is CASSFPNEKLFF.

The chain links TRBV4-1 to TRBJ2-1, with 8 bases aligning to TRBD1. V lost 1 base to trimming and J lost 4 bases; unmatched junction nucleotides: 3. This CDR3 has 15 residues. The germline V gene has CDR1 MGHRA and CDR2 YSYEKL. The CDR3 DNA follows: TGCGCCAGCAGCCAAGGGCAGGGGGCATACAATGAGCAGTTCTTC. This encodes CASSQGQGAYNEQFF.

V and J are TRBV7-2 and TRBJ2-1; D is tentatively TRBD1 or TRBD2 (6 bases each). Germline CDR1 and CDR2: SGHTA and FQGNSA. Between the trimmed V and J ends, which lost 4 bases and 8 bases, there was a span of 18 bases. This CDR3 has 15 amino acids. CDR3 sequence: CASSSGSGAYDEQFF. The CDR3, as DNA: TGTGCCAGCAGCTCCGGTTCGGGGGCGTACGATGAGCAGTTCTTC. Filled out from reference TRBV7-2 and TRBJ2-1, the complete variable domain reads GAGVSQSPSNKVTEKGKDVELRCDPISGHTALYWYRQSLGQGLEFLIYFQGNSAPDKSGLPSDRFSAERTGGSVSTLTIQRTQQEDSAVYLCASSSGSGAYDEQFFGPGTRLTVL.

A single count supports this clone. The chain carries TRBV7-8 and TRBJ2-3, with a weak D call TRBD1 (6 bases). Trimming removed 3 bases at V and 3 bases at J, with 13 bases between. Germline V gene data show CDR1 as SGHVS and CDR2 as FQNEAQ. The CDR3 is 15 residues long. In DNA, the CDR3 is TGTGCCAGCAGCTTGTCAGGGGTCTGGACAGATACGCAGTATTTT. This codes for CASSLSGVWTDTQYF.

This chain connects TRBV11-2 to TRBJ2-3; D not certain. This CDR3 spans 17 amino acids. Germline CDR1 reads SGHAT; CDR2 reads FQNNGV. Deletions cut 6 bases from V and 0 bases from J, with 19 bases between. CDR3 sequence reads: CASRSSPRITSTDTQYF. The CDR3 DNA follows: TGTGCCAGCAGATCCAGCCCCCGAATTACTAGCACAGATACGCAGTATTTT.

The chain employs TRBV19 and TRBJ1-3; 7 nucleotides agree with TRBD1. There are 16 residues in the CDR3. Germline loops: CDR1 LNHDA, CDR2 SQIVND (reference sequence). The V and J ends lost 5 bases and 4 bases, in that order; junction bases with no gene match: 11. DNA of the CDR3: TGTGCCAGTAGTCAAAATCACAGGGGTTACGGAAACACCATATATTTT. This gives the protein CASSQNHRGYGNTIYF.

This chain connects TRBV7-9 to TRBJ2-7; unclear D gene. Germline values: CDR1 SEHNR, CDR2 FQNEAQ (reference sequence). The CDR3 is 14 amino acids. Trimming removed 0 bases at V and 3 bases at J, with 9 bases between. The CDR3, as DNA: TGTGCCAGCAGCTTAGCAGATGATTACTACGAGCAGTACTTC. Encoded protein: CASSLADDYYEQYF.

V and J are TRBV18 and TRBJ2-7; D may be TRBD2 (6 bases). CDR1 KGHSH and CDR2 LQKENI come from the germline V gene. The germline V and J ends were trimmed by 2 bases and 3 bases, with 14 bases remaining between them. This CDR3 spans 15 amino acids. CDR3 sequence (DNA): TGTGCCAGCTCACCAGGCGGGACCGCTTTCTACGAGCAGTACTTC. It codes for CASSPGGTAFYEQYF.

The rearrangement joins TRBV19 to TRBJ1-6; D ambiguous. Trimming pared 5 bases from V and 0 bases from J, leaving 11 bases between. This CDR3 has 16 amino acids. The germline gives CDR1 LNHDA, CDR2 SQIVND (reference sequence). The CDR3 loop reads CASSGLISSYNSPLHF. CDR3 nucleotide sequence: TGTGCCAGTAGTGGCCTGATCAGCTCCTATAATTCACCCCTCCACTTT.

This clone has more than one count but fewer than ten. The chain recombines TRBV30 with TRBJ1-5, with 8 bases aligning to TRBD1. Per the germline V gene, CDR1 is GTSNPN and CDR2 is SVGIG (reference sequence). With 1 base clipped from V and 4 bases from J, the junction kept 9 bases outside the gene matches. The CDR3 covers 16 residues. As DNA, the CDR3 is TGTGCCTGGAGTGCCGGACAGGGTGAGGCGAATCAGCCCCAGCATTTT. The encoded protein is CAWSAGQGEANQPQHF.

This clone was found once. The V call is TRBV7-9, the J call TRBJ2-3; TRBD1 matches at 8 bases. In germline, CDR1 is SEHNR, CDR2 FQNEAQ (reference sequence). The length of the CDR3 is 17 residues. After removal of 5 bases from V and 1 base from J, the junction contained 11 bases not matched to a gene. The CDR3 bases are TGTGCCAGCAGCACTAGGGTCGGGACAGGAGGCACAGATACGCAGTATTTT. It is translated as CASSTRVGTGGTDTQYF.